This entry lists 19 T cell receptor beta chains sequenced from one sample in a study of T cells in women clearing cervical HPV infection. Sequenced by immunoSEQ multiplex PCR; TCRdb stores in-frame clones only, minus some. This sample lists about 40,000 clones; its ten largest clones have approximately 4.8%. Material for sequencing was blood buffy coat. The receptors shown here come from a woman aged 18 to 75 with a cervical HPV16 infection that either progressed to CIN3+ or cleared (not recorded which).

The CDR3 DNA, read in part, is TGTGCCAGCAGCCCTAAAAATACG. Protein: CASSPKNT. In full, the CDR3 reads CASSPKNTQYF. J is TRBJ2-3 and V is TRBV5-8; D gene unclear. The observed sequence ends 3 residues before the CDR3 terminus, with the missing tail filled in from the germline J gene. The CDR3 extends over 11 amino acids. V was clipped by 4 bases and J by 7 bases, with 7 bases between them. The germline CDR1 and CDR2 sequences are SGHTS and YDEGEE. The full variable domain, its missing parts supplied by reference TRBV5-8 and TRBJ2-3, is EAGVTQSPTHLIKTRGQQATLRCSPISGHTSVYWYQQALGLGLQFLLWYDEGEERNRGNFPPRFSGRQFPNYSSELNVNALELEDSALYLCASSPKNTQYFGPGTRLTVL.

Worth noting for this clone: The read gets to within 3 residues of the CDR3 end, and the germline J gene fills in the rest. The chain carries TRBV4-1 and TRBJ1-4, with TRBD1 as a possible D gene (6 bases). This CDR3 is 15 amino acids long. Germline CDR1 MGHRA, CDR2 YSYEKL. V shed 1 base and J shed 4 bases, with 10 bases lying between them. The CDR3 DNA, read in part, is TGCGCCAGCAGCCAAGCGGACAGCAGTAATGAAAAA. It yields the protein CASSQADSSNEK. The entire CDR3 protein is CASSQADSSNEKLFF.

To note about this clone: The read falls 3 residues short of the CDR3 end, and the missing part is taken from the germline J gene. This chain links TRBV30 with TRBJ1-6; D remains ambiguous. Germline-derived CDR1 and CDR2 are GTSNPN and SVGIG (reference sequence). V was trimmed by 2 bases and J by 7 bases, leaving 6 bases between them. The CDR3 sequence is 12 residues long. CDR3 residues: CAWSPRNSPLHF. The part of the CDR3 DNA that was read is TGTGCCTGGAGTCCGAGGAATTCACCC.

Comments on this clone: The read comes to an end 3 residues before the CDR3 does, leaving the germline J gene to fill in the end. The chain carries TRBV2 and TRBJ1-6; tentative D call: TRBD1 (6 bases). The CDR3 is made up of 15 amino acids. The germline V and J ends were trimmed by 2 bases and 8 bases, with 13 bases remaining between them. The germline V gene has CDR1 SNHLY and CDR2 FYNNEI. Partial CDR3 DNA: TGTGCCAGCAGTGAATGGACAGTCGGTGATTCACCC. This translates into CASSEWTVGDSP. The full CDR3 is CASSEWTVGDSPLHF.

CDR3 protein: CASSKGTENTGELFF. Partial CDR3 DNA: TGCGCCAGCAGCAAAGGGACAGAGAACACCGGGGAG. V usage is TRBV5-1 and J usage is TRBJ2-2, with 7 bases fitting TRBD1. The read falls 3 residues short of the CDR3 end, and the missing part is taken from the germline J gene. The CDR3 has 15 residues. Trimming removed 4 bases from V and 1 base from J; junction bases left unmatched: 4. Germline V lookup: CDR1 SGHRS, CDR2 YFSETQ.

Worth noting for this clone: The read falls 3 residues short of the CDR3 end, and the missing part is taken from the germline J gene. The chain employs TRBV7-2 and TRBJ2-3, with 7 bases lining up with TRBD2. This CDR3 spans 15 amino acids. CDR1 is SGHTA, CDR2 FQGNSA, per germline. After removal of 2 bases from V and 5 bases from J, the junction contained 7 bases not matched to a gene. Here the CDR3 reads CASSLFAGVGDTQYF. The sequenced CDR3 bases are TGTGCCAGCAGCTTATTCGCGGGGGTTGGAGATACG.

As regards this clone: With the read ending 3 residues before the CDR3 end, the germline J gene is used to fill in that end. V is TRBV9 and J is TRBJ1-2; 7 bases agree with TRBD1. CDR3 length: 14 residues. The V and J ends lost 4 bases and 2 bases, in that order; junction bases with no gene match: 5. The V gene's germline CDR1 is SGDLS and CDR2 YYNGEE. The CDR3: CASSTRQGNYGYTF. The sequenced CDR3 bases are TGTGCCAGCAGCACAAGACAGGGAAACTATGGC.

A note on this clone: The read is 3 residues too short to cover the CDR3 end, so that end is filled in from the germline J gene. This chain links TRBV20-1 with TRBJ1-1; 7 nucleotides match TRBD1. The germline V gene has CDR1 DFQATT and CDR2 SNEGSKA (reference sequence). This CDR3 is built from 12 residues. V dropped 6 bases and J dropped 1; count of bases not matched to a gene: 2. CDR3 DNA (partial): TGCAGTGCCAGACAGGGGAACACTGAA. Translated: CSARQGNTE. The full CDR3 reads CSARQGNTEAFF.

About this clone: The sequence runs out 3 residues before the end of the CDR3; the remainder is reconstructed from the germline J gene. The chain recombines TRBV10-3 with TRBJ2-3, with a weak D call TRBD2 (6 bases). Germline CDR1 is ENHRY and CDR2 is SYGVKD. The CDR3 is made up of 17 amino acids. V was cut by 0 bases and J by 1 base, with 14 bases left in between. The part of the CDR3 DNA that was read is TGTGCCATCAGTGAGTCCTCAGGGAGCGGGCGCACAGATACG. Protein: CAISESSGSGRTDT. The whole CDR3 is CAISESSGSGRTDTQYF.

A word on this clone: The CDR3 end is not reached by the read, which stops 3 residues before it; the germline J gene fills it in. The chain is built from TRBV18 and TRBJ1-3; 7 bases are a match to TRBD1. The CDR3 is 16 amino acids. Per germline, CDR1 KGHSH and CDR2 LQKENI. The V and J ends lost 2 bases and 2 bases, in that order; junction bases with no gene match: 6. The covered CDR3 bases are TGTGCCAGCTCACCATCCAGGGGGACGGCTGGAAACACC. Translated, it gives CASSPSRGTAGNT. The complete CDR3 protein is CASSPSRGTAGNTIYF.

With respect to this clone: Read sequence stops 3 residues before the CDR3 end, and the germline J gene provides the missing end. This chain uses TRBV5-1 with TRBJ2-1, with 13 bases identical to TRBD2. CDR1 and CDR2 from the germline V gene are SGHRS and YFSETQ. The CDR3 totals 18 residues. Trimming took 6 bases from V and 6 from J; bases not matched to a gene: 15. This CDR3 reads CASIGGSGLAGAGNEQFF. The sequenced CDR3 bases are TGCGCCAGCATTGGGGGATCAGGACTAGCGGGGGCGGGCAATGAG.

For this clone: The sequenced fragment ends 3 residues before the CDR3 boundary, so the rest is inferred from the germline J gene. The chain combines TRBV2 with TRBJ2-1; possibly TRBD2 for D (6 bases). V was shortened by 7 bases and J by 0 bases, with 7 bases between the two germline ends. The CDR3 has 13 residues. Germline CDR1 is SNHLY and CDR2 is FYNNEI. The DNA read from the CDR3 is TGTGCCAGCATGGGGGGCTCCTACAATGAG. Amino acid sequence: CASMGGSYNE. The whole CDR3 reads CASMGGSYNEQFF.

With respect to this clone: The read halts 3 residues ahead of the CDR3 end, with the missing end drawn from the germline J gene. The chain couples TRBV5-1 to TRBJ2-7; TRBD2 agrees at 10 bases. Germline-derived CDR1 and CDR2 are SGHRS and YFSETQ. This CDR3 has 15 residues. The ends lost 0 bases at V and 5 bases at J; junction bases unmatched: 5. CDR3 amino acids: CASSLGLAGGHEQYF. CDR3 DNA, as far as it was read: TGCGCCAGCAGCTTGGGGTTAGCGGGGGGCCACGAG.

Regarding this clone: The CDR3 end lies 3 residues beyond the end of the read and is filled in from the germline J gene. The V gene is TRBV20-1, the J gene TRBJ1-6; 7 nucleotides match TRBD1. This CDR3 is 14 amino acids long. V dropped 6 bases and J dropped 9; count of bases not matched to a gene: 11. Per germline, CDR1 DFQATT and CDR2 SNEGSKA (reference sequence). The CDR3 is CSARTRDSASPLHF. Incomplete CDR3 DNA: TGCAGTGCCCGGACCCGGGACAGCGCTTCACCC.

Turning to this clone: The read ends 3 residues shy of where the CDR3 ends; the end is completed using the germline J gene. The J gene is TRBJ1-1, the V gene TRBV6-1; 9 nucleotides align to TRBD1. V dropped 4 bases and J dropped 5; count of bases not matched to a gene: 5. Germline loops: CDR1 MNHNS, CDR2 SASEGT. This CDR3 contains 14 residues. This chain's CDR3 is CASSAYRGQTEAFF. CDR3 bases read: TGTGCCAGCAGTGCCTACAGGGGGCAAACTGAA.

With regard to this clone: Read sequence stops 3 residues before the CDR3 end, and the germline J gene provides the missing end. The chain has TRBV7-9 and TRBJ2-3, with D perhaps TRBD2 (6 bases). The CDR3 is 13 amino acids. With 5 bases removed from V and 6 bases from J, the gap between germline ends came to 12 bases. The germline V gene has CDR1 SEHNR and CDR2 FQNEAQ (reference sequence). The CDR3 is CASSLSTSDTQYF. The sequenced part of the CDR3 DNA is TGTGCCAGCAGCCTGTCGACTAGTGATACG.

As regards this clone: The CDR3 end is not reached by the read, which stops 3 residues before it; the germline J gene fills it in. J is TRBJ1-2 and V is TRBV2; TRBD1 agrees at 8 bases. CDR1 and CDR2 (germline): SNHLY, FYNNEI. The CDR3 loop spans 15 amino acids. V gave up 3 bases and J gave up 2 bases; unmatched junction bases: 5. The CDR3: CASSDAGGRNYGYTF. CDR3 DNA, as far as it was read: TGTGCCAGCAGTGATGCAGGGGGCCGGAACTATGGC. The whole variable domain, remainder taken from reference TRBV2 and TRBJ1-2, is EPEVTQTPSHQVTQMGQEVILRCVPISNHLYFYWYRQILGQKVEFLVSFYNNEISEKSEIFDDQFSVERPDGSNFTLKIRSTKLEDSAMYFCASSDAGGRNYGYTFGSGTRLTVV.

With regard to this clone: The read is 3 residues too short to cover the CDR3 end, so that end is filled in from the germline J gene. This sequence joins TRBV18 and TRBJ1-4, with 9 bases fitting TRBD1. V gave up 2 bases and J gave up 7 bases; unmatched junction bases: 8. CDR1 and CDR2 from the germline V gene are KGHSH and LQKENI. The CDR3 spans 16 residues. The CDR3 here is CASSPRTGQGSEKLFF. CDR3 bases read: TGTGCCAGCTCACCAAGGACAGGACAGGGGAGTGAAAAA.

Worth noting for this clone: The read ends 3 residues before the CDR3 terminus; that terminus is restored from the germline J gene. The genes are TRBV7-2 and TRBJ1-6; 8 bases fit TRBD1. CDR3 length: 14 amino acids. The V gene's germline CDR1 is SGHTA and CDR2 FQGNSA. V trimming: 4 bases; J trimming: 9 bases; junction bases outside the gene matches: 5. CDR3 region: CASSSPQGASPLHF. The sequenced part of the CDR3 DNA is TGTGCCAGCAGCTCTCCCCAGGGGGCTTCACCC.